A single sample is the source of the 29 T cell receptor beta chains below, sequenced in a study of PD-L1 blockade in urothelial cancer. Data came from immunoSEQ multiplex PCR; TCRdb stores just in-frame clones and leaves some out. The repertoire holds about 100,000 clones, with around 82% as singletons. The sequences come from PBMCs, collected around atezolizumab (anti-PD-L1) treatment. The source of these receptors is a man aged 45-65 years with urothelial cancer.

This clone appeared a few times. The chain combines TRBV10-3 with TRBJ1-1; D gene ambiguous. Germline V gene data show CDR1 as ENHRY and CDR2 as SYGVKD. V was clipped by 0 bases and J by 11 bases, with 7 bases between them. This CDR3 is 11 amino acids long. CDR3 in amino acids: CAISESRSAFF. The CDR3 bases are TGTGCCATCAGTGAGTCGCGGTCCGCTTTCTTT.

This clone was seen only once. CDR3 coding DNA: TGTGCCAGCAGCTTACTAGCGGGAGGTGGTACCGGGGAGCTGTTTTTT. This codes for CASSLLAGGGTGELFF. The genes are TRBV5-4 and TRBJ2-2; TRBD2 aligns across 12 bases. V shed 2 bases, J shed 5 bases, and the junction held 4 bases outside the gene matches. Germline assignment: CDR1 SGHNT and CDR2 YYREEE (reference sequence). The CDR3 is made up of 16 amino acids.

The chain links TRBV4-1 to TRBJ2-4; tentatively, D is TRBD1 (5 bases). Germline-derived CDR1 and CDR2 are MGHRA and YSYEKL. The CDR3 runs to 15 residues. V was shortened by 2 bases and J by 6 bases, with 14 bases between the two germline ends. CDR3 protein: CASSQSGRSLNIQYF. DNA of the CDR3: TGCGCCAGCAGCCAATCAGGGCGGTCTTTAAACATTCAGTACTTC.

This clone showed up just once. This chain uses TRBV2 with TRBJ1-1; the D gene is possibly TRBD1 (5 bases). The CDR3 covers 12 residues. CDR1 SNHLY and CDR2 FYNNEI come from the germline V gene. Trimming took off 5 bases at V and 5 bases at J, with 9 bases between the two ends. The CDR3 spells CASSRGITEAFF. For the CDR3, the DNA is TGTGCCAGCAGTAGGGGCATAACTGAAGCTTTCTTT.

V is TRBV18 and J is TRBJ2-3; D unclear. Germline V gene sequence: CDR1 KGHSH, CDR2 LQKENI. Trimming pared 0 bases from V and 5 bases from J, leaving 3 bases between. The CDR3 is 12 amino acids. The CDR3, as DNA: TGTGCCAGCTCACCACCCCGAGATACGCAGTATTTT. It translates to CASSPPRDTQYF.

The J gene is TRBJ2-1, the V gene TRBV27; D uncertain. V was shortened by 8 bases and J by 5 bases, with 22 bases between the two germline ends. The CDR3 totals 16 residues. Per the germline V gene, CDR1 is MNHEY and CDR2 is SMNVEV (reference sequence). This CDR3 is CASSPRGTSGHNEQFF. As DNA, the CDR3 is TGTGCCAGCTCCCCTCGTGGCACGTCAGGCCACAATGAGCAGTTCTTC.

V gene TRBV20-1 combines with J gene TRBJ2-1; no clear D. From germline, CDR1 is DFQATT and CDR2 SNEGSKA (reference sequence). This CDR3 spans 11 amino acids. V dropped 0 bases and J dropped 10 bases, with 7 bases sitting between them. The CDR3 spells CSARDLGEQFF. CDR3 nucleotides: TGCAGTGCTAGAGACCTCGGGGAGCAGTTCTTC.

This rearrangement joins TRBV28 to TRBJ2-7; 11 bases are shared with TRBD2. Germline CDR1 MDHEN, CDR2 SYDVKM. This CDR3 region has 17 residues. With V trimmed by 4 bases and J by 4 bases, 12 bases remained unmatched. Here the CDR3 reads CASSSLPTSGSRYEQYF. The CDR3 coding sequence is TGTGCCAGCAGTTCCCTCCCTACTAGCGGGAGTAGGTACGAGCAGTACTTC.

CDR3: CAWDLRDRRYGYTF. The CDR3 nucleotides read TGTGCCTGGGACCTCCGGGACAGACGCTATGGCTACACCTTC. The chain has TRBV30 and TRBJ1-2, with 7 bases aligning to TRBD1. The V gene's germline CDR1 is GTSNPN and CDR2 SVGIG (reference sequence). V was clipped by 5 bases and J by 4 bases; unmatched bases: 10. This CDR3 is built from 14 residues. The full variable domain, with the rest looked up from reference TRBV30 and TRBJ1-2, is SQTIHQWPATLVQPVGSPLSLECTVEGTSNPNLYWYRQAAGRGLQLLFYSVGIGQISSEVPQNLSASRPQDRQFILSSKKLLLSDSGFYLCAWDLRDRRYGYTFGSGTRLTVV.

This CDR3 is CASSLSASGLDYEQYF. In nucleotides, the CDR3 is TGTGCCAGCAGCTTGTCAGCTTCGGGACTAGACTACGAGCAGTACTTC. The V call is TRBV5-4, the J call TRBJ2-7, with TRBD2 identical over 8 bases. CDR1 and CDR2 from the germline V gene are SGHNT and YYREEE (reference sequence). Losses at the gene ends were 1 base for V and 3 bases for J; bases not matched to a gene: 9. CDR3 length: 16 residues.

The gene calls are TRBV2 and TRBJ2-5; maybe TRBD1 (5 bases). This CDR3 is built from 14 residues. V was shortened by 4 bases and J by 5 bases, with 14 bases between the two germline ends. Germline CDR1 SNHLY, CDR2 FYNNEI. CDR3 nucleotides: TGTGCCAGCAGTGGTTGGGTGGGGCTGGAGACCCAGTACTTC. As protein: CASSGWVGLETQYF. The full variable domain, completed using reference TRBV2 and TRBJ2-5, is EPEVTQTPSHQVTQMGQEVILRCVPISNHLYFYWYRQILGQKVEFLVSFYNNEISEKSEIFDDQFSVERPDGSNFTLKIRSTKLEDSAMYFCASSGWVGLETQYFGPGTRLLVL.

This chain joins TRBV2 and TRBJ1-2; D perhaps matches TRBD1 (5 bases). Germline V CDR1 and CDR2: SNHLY, FYNNEI. V gave up 7 bases and J gave up 8 bases, with 17 bases separating them. The CDR3 loop spans 13 amino acids. The CDR3 here is CASKGSPGGGYTF. Written as DNA, the CDR3 is TGTGCCAGCAAAGGAAGTCCCGGGGGAGGCTACACCTTC.

The rearrangement uses TRBV27 and TRBJ2-7, with 7 bases that match TRBD2. Germline V gene sequence: CDR1 MNHEY, CDR2 SMNVEV (reference sequence). This CDR3 is built from 16 residues. Trimming at V came to 6 bases and at J to 4 bases, leaving 15 bases not matched to a gene. CDR3 residues: CASRPSPRETMYEQYF. DNA for the CDR3: TGTGCCAGCAGACCCTCCCCGCGGGAGACGATGTACGAGCAGTACTTC.

The gene calls are TRBV15 and TRBJ2-7; D gene unclear. This CDR3 region has 12 residues. V lost 0 bases, J lost 4 bases, and 4 bases lay in between. Germline V lookup: CDR1 LNHNV, CDR2 YYDKDF (reference sequence). Here the CDR3 DNA reads TGTGCCACCAGCAGAGACTTGTACGAGCAGTACTTC. This sequence encodes CATSRDLYEQYF.

The genes are TRBV4-1 and TRBJ2-5, with TRBD1 identical over 8 bases. The CDR3 runs to 14 residues. Looked up from germline, CDR1 is MGHRA and CDR2 is YSYEKL. Trimming took 6 bases from V and 1 from J; bases not matched to a gene: 4. The CDR3 reads CASSQQGVQETQYF. CDR3 DNA: TGCGCCAGCAGTCAACAGGGGGTCCAAGAGACCCAGTACTTC.

This clone occurred many times. This rearrangement joins TRBV7-9 to TRBJ1-1, with D possibly being TRBD1 (6 bases). The ends were cut back, 5 bases at V and 8 bases at J, with 9 bases in the middle. Germline loops: CDR1 SEHNR, CDR2 FQNEAQ (reference sequence). CDR3 length equals 11 residues. The CDR3 DNA reads as TGTGCCAGCAGCGAAGGACAGGAAGCTTTCTTT. It encodes CASSEGQEAFF. The full variable domain, with the rest looked up from reference TRBV7-9 and TRBJ1-1, is DTGVSQNPRHKITKRGQNVTFRCDPISEHNRLYWYRQTLGQGPEFLTYFQNEAQLEKSRLLSDRFSAERPKGSFSTLEIQRTEQGDSAMYLCASSEGQEAFFGQGTRLTVV.

The gene calls are TRBV28 and TRBJ2-3, with TRBD2 matching over 7 bases. Germline V gene lookup returns CDR1 MDHEN and CDR2 SYDVKM. V was clipped by 2 bases and J by 1 base; unmatched bases: 6. The length of the CDR3 is 16 residues. The CDR3, as DNA: TGTGCCAGCAGTTTAGGAGGCGGGAGTCGCACAGATACGCAGTATTTT. Protein: CASSLGGGSRTDTQYF. Using reference TRBV28 and TRBJ2-3 for the parts outside the CDR3, the full variable domain is DVKVTQSSRYLVKRTGEKVFLECVQDMDHENMFWYRQDPGLGLRLIYFSYDVKMKEKGDIPEGYSVSREKKERFSLILESASTNQTSMYLCASSLGGGSRTDTQYFGPGTRLTVL.

The chain has TRBV20-1 and TRBJ2-7; the D is unclear. CDR3 length equals 11 residues. Germline V CDR1 and CDR2: DFQATT, SNEGSKA (reference sequence). Trimming removed 5 bases from V and 2 bases from J, with 7 bases in between. This CDR3 is CSAESAYEQYF. As DNA, the CDR3 is TGCAGTGCTGAGAGCGCCTACGAGCAGTACTTC.

The chain uses TRBV5-1 and TRBJ1-6, with TRBD1 matching 7 bases. CDR3 size: 18 residues. Trimming cost V 0 bases and J 0 bases; bases outside gene matches: 6. Looked up from germline, CDR1 is SGHRS and CDR2 is YFSETQ. The CDR3 nucleotides read TGCGCCAGCAGCTTGGGTAACAGGGGTAGCTCCTATAATTCACCCCTCCACTTT. It codes for CASSLGNRGSSYNSPLHF.

The chain couples TRBV19 to TRBJ1-1; no clear D gene. Germline V gene lookup returns CDR1 LNHDA and CDR2 SQIVND (reference sequence). This CDR3 is built from 12 residues. V was shortened by 5 bases and J by 1 base, with 5 bases between the two germline ends. DNA of the CDR3: TGTGCCAGTAGTCCGGGGAACACTGAAGCTTTCTTT. It translates to CASSPGNTEAFF. The variable domain in full, with the rest retrieved from reference TRBV19 and TRBJ1-1, is DGGITQSPKYLFRKEGQNVTLSCEQNLNHDAMYWYRQDPGQGLRLIYYSQIVNDFQKGDIAEGYSVSREKKESFPLTVTSAQKNPTAFYLCASSPGNTEAFFGQGTRLTVV.

The V and J genes are TRBV28 and TRBJ1-3, with 9 bases lining up with TRBD1. The CDR3 has 16 residues. CDR1 is MDHEN and CDR2 is SYDVKM in the germline V gene. Trimming cost V 6 bases and J 3 bases; bases outside gene matches: 9. The CDR3 region has the DNA TGTGCCAGCAGGCTGTCCCGGGACAGGGATGGAAACACCATATATTTT. Residues: CASRLSRDRDGNTIYF. Together with reference TRBV28 and TRBJ1-3, the CDR3 gives the full variable domain: DVKVTQSSRYLVKRTGEKVFLECVQDMDHENMFWYRQDPGLGLRLIYFSYDVKMKEKGDIPEGYSVSREKKERFSLILESASTNQTSMYLCASRLSRDRDGNTIYFGEGSWLTVV.

This chain connects TRBV5-1 to TRBJ2-6, with D uncertain. Germline CDR1 SGHRS, CDR2 YFSETQ. The CDR3 runs 14 residues. The ends were cut back, 4 bases at V and 0 bases at J, with 5 bases in the middle. The DNA of the CDR3 is TGCGCCAGCAGCGTGTACTCTGGGGCCAACGTCCTGACTTTC. Residues: CASSVYSGANVLTF.

The chain joins TRBV25-1 to TRBJ2-1; D gene ambiguous. The CDR3 spans 14 residues. Trimming cost V 7 bases and J 3 bases, with 13 bases left between them. The germline V gene encodes CDR1 MGHDK and CDR2 SYGVNS. CDR3 DNA sequence: TGTGCCAGCAAACCGAGGCTCTGCTACAATGAGCAGTTCTTC. This translates into CASKPRLCYNEQFF.

Points on this clone: Distinct nucleotide sequences in the sample also encode this CDR3. This chain uses TRBV19 with TRBJ1-2; tentative D call: TRBD1 (5 bases). Germline loops: CDR1 LNHDA, CDR2 SQIVND (reference sequence). Between the trimmed V and J ends, which lost 4 bases and 5 bases, there was a span of 8 bases. This CDR3 is 12 amino acids long. As DNA, the CDR3 is TGTGCCAGTAGTACGGGGGAGTATGGCTACACCTTC. It codes for CASSTGEYGYTF. Filled out from reference TRBV19 and TRBJ1-2, the complete variable domain reads DGGITQSPKYLFRKEGQNVTLSCEQNLNHDAMYWYRQDPGQGLRLIYYSQIVNDFQKGDIAEGYSVSREKKESFPLTVTSAQKNPTAFYLCASSTGEYGYTFGSGTRLTVV.

The chain uses TRBV10-3 and TRBJ1-1, with 7 positions matching TRBD1. The CDR3 covers 16 residues. Germline loops: CDR1 ENHRY, CDR2 SYGVKD. The V and J ends lost 3 bases and 4 bases, in that order; junction bases with no gene match: 11. CDR3 coding DNA: TGTGCCATCAGTGAAAGGCCAGGGGGGTCCGGCACTGAAGCTTTCTTT. Its translation: CAISERPGGSGTEAFF.

The chain uses TRBV10-3 and TRBJ2-7; the match to TRBD2 covers 10 bases. CDR3 length: 16 amino acids. The V gene's germline CDR1 is ENHRY and CDR2 SYGVKD. The trim removed 6 bases at V and 2 bases at J, leaving 10 bases unmatched. CDR3 sequence reads: CAISGGLATQTYEQYF. The CDR3 coding sequence is TGTGCCATCAGCGGGGGACTAGCGACTCAAACCTACGAGCAGTACTTC.

The chain is built from TRBV7-9 and TRBJ1-1; D unresolved. CDR3 size: 16 residues. V lost 5 bases, J lost 0 bases, and 16 bases lay in between. Germline values: CDR1 SEHNR, CDR2 FQNEAQ (reference sequence). As DNA, the CDR3 is TGTGCCAGCAGCACGTCGGGGAGAGGGATGAACACTGAAGCTTTCTTT. Its protein product is CASSTSGRGMNTEAFF. Using reference TRBV7-9 and TRBJ1-1 for the parts outside the CDR3, the full variable domain is DTGVSQNPRHKITKRGQNVTFRCDPISEHNRLYWYRQTLGQGPEFLTYFQNEAQLEKSRLLSDRFSAERPKGSFSTLEIQRTEQGDSAMYLCASSTSGRGMNTEAFFGQGTRLTVV.

This chain joins TRBV2 and TRBJ1-4; TRBD1 is a possible D gene (5 bases). Trimming took off 4 bases at V and 8 bases at J, with 17 bases between the two ends. Germline CDR1 reads SNHLY; CDR2 reads FYNNEI. This CDR3 comprises 15 residues. CDR3 residues: CASSAGGSLREKLFF. The CDR3 nucleotides are TGTGCCAGCAGTGCTGGGGGGTCTCTCCGGGAAAAACTGTTTTTT.

V and J are TRBV15 and TRBJ1-5, with D maybe TRBD1 (5 bases). The germline gives CDR1 LNHNV, CDR2 YYDKDF (reference sequence). Trimming left V 5 bases short and J 3 bases short, with 20 bases between. This CDR3 is built from 17 residues. CDR3: CATSLAGTHTINQPQHF. The CDR3 region has the DNA TGTGCCACCAGCCTAGCGGGGACGCACACAATCAATCAGCCCCAGCATTTT.